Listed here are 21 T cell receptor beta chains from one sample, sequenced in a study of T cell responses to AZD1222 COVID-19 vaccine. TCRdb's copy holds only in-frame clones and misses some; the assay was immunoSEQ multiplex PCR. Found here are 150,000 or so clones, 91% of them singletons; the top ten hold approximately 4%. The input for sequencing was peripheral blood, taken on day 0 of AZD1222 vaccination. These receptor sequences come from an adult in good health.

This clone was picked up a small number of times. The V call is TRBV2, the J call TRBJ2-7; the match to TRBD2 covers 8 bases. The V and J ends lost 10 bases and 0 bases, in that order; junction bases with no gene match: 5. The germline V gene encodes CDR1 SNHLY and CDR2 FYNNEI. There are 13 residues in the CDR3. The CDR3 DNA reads TGTGCCATCGGGGGGGATTCCTCCTACGAGCAGTACTTC. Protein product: CAIGGDSSYEQYF.

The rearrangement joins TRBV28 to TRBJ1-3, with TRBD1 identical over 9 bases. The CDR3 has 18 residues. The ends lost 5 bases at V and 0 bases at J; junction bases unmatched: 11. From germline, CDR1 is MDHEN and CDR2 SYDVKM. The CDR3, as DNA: TGTGCCAGCAGTAGACCGGCCCGGGACAGGGCCTCTGGAAACACCATATATTTT. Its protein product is CASSRPARDRASGNTIYF.

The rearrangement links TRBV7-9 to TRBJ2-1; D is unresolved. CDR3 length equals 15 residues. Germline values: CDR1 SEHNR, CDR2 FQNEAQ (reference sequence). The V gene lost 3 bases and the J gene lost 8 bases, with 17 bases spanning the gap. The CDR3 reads CASSFGRLSVDEQFF. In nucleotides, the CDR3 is TGTGCCAGCAGCTTCGGGCGCTTGTCCGTCGATGAGCAGTTCTTC.

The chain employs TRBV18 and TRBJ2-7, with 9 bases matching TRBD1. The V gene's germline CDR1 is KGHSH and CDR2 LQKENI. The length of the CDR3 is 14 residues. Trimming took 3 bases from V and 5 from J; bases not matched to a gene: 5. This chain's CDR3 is CASSPGQGDHEQYF. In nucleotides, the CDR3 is TGTGCCAGCTCACCGGGACAGGGCGACCACGAGCAGTACTTC.

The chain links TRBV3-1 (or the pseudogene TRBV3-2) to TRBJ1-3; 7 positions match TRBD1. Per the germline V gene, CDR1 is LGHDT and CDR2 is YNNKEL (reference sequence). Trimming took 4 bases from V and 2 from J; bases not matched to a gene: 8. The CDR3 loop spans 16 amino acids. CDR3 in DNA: TGTGCCAGCAGCCGCAAACAGGGGCTAGCTGGAAACACCATATATTTT. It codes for CASSRKQGLAGNTIYF.

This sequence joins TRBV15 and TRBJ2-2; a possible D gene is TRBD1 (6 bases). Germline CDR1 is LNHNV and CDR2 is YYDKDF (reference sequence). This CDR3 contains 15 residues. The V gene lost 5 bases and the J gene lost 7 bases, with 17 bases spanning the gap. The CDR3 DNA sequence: TGTGCCACCAGCGGAAGAGACAGGTCCCTCGGGGAGCTGTTTTTT. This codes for CATSGRDRSLGELFF.

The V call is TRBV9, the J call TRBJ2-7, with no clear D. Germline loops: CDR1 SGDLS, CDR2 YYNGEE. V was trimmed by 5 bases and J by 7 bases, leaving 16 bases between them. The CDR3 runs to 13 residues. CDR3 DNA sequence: TGTGCCAGCAGTGGCCAGGTTAGGGAAGAGCAGTACTTC. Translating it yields CASSGQVREEQYF.

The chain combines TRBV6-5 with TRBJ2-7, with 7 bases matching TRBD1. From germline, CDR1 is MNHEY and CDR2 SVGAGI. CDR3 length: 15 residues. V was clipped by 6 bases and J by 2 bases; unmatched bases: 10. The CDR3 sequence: CASRGGLSKAYEQYF. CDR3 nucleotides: TGTGCCAGCAGAGGGGGCCTATCAAAGGCCTACGAGCAGTACTTC.

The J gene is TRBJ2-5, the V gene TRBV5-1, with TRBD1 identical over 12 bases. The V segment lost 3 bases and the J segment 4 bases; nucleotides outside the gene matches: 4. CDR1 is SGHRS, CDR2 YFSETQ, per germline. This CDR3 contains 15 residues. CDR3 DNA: TGCGCCAGCAGCTCCGGGACAGGGGGCCGAGAGACCCAGTACTTC. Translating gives CASSSGTGGRETQYF.

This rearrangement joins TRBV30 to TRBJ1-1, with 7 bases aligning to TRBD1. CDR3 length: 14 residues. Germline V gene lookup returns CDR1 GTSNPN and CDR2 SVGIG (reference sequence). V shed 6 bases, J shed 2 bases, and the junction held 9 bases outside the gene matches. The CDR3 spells CACCSSGGNTEAFF. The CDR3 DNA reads TGTGCCTGTTGTTCCTCAGGGGGAAACACTGAAGCTTTCTTT.

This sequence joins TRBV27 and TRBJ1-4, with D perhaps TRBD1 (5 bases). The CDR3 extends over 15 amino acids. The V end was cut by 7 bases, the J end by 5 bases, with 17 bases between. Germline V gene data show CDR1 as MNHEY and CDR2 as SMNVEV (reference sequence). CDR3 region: CASNPSGRRNEKLFF. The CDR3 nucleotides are TGTGCCAGCAACCCCTCGGGGCGGAGGAATGAAAAACTGTTTTTT.

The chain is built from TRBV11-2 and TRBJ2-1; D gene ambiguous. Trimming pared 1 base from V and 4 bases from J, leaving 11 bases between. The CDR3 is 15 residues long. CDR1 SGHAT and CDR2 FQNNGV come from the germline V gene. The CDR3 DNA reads TGTGCCAGCAGCTTAGGGAGAGTTTTATACAATGAGCAGTTCTTC. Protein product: CASSLGRVLYNEQFF.

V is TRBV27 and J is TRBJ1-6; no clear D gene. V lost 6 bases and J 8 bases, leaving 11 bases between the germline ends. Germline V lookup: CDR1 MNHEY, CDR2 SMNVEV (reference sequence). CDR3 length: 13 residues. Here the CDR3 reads CASRYNGDSPLHF. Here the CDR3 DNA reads TGTGCCAGCAGGTACAATGGGGATTCACCCCTCCACTTT.

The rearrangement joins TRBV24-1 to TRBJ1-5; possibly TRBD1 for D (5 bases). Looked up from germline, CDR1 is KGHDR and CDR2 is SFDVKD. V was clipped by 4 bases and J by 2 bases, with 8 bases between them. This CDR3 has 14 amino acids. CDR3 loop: CATSDGGGNQPQHF. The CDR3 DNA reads TGTGCCACCAGTGACGGGGGTGGCAATCAGCCCCAGCATTTT.

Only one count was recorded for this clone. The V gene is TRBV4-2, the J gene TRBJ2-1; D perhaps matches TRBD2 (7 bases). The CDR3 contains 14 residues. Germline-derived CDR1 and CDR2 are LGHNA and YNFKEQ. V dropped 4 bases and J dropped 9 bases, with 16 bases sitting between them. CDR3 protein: CASSREGGDPEQFF. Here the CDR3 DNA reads TGTGCCAGCAGCCGGGAGGGGGGGGATCCTGAGCAGTTCTTC.

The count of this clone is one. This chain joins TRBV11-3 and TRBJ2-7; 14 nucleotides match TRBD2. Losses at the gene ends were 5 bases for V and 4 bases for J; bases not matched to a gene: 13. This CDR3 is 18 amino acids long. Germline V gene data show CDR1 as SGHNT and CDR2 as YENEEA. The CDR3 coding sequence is TGTGCCAGCAGCCCGCCCCACGGGACTAGCGGGAGAGGGTACGAGCAGTACTTC. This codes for CASSPPHGTSGRGYEQYF.

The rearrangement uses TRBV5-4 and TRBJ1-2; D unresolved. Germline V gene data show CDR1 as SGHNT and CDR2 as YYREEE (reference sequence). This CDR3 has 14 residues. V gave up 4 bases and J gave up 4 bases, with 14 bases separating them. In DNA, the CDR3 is TGTGCCAGCAGCGCCCCCCGAGATGTCTATGGCTACACCTTC. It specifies CASSAPRDVYGYTF.

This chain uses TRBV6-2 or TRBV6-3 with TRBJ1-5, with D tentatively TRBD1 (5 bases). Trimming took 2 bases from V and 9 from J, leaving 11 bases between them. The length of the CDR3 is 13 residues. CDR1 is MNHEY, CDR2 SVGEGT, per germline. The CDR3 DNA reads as TGTGCCAGCAGTTACGGGGCTGAGGGGCCCCAGCATTTT. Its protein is CASSYGAEGPQHF.

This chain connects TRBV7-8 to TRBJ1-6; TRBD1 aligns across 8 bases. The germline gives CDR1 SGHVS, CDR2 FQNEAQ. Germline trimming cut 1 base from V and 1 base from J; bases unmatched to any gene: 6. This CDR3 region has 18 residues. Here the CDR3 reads CASSLVQGAGSYNSPLHF. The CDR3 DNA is TGTGCCAGCAGCTTAGTTCAGGGGGCCGGATCCTATAATTCACCCCTCCACTTT.

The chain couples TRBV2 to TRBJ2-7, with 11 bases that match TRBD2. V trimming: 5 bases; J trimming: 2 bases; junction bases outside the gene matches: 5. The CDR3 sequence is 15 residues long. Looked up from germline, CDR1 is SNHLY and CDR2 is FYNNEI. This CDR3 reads CASSRGTSGAYEQYF. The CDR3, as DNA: TGTGCCAGCAGTAGAGGGACTAGCGGAGCCTACGAGCAGTACTTC.

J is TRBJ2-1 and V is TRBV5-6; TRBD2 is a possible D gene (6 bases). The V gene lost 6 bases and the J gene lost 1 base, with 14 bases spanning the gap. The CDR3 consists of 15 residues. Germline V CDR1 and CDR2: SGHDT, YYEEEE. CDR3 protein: CASTAWRGSYNEQFF. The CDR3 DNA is TGTGCCAGCACCGCGTGGCGGGGTTCCTACAATGAGCAGTTCTTC.